This TCR beta chain appears in the sequencing data of a study of CD8 T cells in ankylosing spondylitis. TCRdb reanalysed the 5' RACE reads using MiXCR and keeps one entry per CDR3 protein. The table records a few hundred thousand distinct CDR3 sequences, roughly 20% of them present only once. Only a few counts were recorded for this clonotype. V was cut by 4 bases and J by 3 bases, with 17 bases left in between. The CDR3 sequence is 16 residues long. The V gene's germline CDR1 is SGHRS and CDR2 YFSETQ. The chain is built from TRBV5-1 and TRBJ2-1; D call uncertain. This sequence was found in a male donor with ankylosing spondylitis or in good health (not recorded which). Input material: blood, either unsorted or a sorted T cell fraction (not recorded which). The CDR3 region has the DNA TGCGCCAGCAGCGCGACTTCCACCGCCCTCTACAATGAGCAGTTCTTC. Translating it yields CASSATSTALYNEQFF.